This is a list of T cell receptor beta chains from one sample in a study of cytomegalovirus exposure and HLA in healthy donors. TCRdb's table, derived via immunoSEQ multiplex PCR, lists solely in-frame clones and lacks some. The repertoire holds 90,000 to 100,000 clones, with 70% to 85% as singletons. The source material was PBMCs. Every receptor here comes from a man aged 50-60 years in good health and CMV-seronegative. Each CDR3 is given with its conserved first and last residue. Fields, in order: clone size, V gene, D gene, J gene, CDR3 protein, CDR3 DNA. The D gene is left open where the match is weak. The size field is filled for only some rows; it gives once, few, many or a size class.

abundance: NA
v_gene: TRBV14
d_gene: TRBD1
j_gene: TRBJ1-1
CDR3aa: CASSKRTGPQNTEAFF
CDR3nt: TGTGCCAGCAGCAAACGGACAGGGCCTCAGAACACTGAAGCTTTCTTT

abundance: NA
v_gene: TRBV28
d_gene: TRBD1
j_gene: TRBJ1-1
CDR3aa: CASSEGQGNTEAFF
CDR3nt: TGTGCCAGCAGTGAAGGACAGGGAAACACTGAAGCTTTCTTT

abundance: NA
v_gene: TRBV30
d_gene: NA
j_gene: TRBJ2-2
CDR3aa: CAWSVPRVVTGELFF
CDR3nt: TGTGCCTGGAGTGTACCCAGGGTGGTCACCGGGGAGCTGTTTTTT

abundance: NA
v_gene: TRBV5-4
d_gene: NA
j_gene: TRBJ2-1
CDR3aa: CASSSSVTHNEQFF
CDR3nt: TGTGCCAGCAGCTCCAGCGTGACCCACAATGAGCAGTTCTTC

abundance: NA
v_gene: TRBV29-1
d_gene: TRBD2
j_gene: TRBJ2-1
CDR3aa: CSVSLTSGGNEQFF
CDR3nt: TGCAGCGTTTCGCTGACTAGCGGTGGCAATGAGCAGTTCTTC

abundance: few
v_gene: TRBV7-6
d_gene: TRBD2
j_gene: TRBJ2-1
CDR3aa: CASSLASGTYNEQFF
CDR3nt: TGTGCCAGCAGCCTCGCTAGCGGAACCTACAATGAGCAGTTCTTC

abundance: NA
v_gene: TRBV5-1
d_gene: TRBD1
j_gene: TRBJ1-2
CDR3aa: CASSLDSPGTGYGYTF
CDR3nt: TGCGCCAGCAGCTTGGACTCTCCCGGGACAGGGTATGGCTACACCTTC

abundance: few
v_gene: TRBV7-9
d_gene: NA
j_gene: TRBJ2-6
CDR3aa: CASSYNSGANVLTF
CDR3nt: TGTGCCAGCAGTTATAACTCTGGGGCCAACGTCCTGACTTTC

abundance: NA
v_gene: TRBV28
d_gene: NA
j_gene: TRBJ1-2
CDR3aa: CASSGGDYGYTF
CDR3nt: TGTGCCAGCAGCGGGGGGGACTATGGCTACACCTTC

abundance: NA
v_gene: TRBV18
d_gene: NA
j_gene: TRBJ1-1
CDR3aa: CASSPRAQNTEAFF
CDR3nt: TGTGCCAGCTCCCCACGGGCCCAGAACACTGAAGCTTTCTTT

abundance: NA
v_gene: TRBV5-4
d_gene: TRBD1
j_gene: TRBJ2-5
CDR3aa: CASSSTPGQGGETQYF
CDR3nt: TGTGCCAGCAGTTCCACTCCGGGACAGGGGGGAGAGACCCAGTACTTC

abundance: NA
v_gene: TRBV28
d_gene: TRBD1
j_gene: TRBJ2-5
CDR3aa: CASSPQLRDRTDQETQYF
CDR3nt: TGTGCCAGCAGTCCCCAACTCCGGGACAGGACTGACCAAGAGACCCAGTACTTC

abundance: few
v_gene: TRBV5-1
d_gene: NA
j_gene: TRBJ2-6
CDR3aa: CASSLSSGANVLTF
CDR3nt: TGCGCCAGCAGCTTATCCTCCGGGGCCAACGTCCTGACTTTC

abundance: NA
v_gene: TRBV5-1
d_gene: NA
j_gene: TRBJ2-3
CDR3aa: CASSLALAGTSTDTQYF
CDR3nt: TGCGCCAGCAGCCTGGCCTTGGCGGGTACTAGCACAGATACGCAGTATTTT

abundance: NA
v_gene: TRBV28
d_gene: TRBD1
j_gene: TRBJ1-2
CDR3aa: CASSLFGTGSYGYTF
CDR3nt: TGTGCCAGCAGTTTATTTGGGACAGGGAGCTATGGCTACACCTTC

abundance: NA
v_gene: TRBV7-2
d_gene: TRBD1
j_gene: TRBJ2-5
CDR3aa: CASSTGTARETQYF
CDR3nt: TGTGCCAGCAGCACCGGGACAGCCAGGGAGACCCAGTACTTC

abundance: few
v_gene: TRBV6-1
d_gene: NA
j_gene: TRBJ1-1
CDR3aa: CASSNRAGTEAFF
CDR3nt: TGTGCCAGCAGCAACAGGGCAGGCACTGAAGCTTTCTTT

abundance: NA
v_gene: TRBV7-9
d_gene: TRBD2
j_gene: TRBJ2-7
CDR3aa: CASSPFSGSSYEQYF
CDR3nt: TGTGCCAGCAGCCCCTTTAGCGGGAGCTCCTACGAGCAGTACTTC

abundance: NA
v_gene: TRBV28
d_gene: TRBD2
j_gene: TRBJ2-7
CDR3aa: CASSLPGLAGVGEQYF
CDR3nt: TGTGCCAGCAGTTTGCCAGGACTAGCGGGAGTGGGCGAGCAGTACTTC

abundance: NA
v_gene: TRBV25-1
d_gene: NA
j_gene: TRBJ1-6
CDR3aa: CASHPREGSPLHF
CDR3nt: TGTGCCAGCCACCCAAGGGAGGGATCACCCCTCCACTTT

abundance: NA
v_gene: TRBV7-8
d_gene: TRBD2
j_gene: TRBJ2-7
CDR3aa: CASSPRTSGVYEQYF
CDR3nt: TGTGCCAGCAGCCCCCGGACTAGCGGGGTCTACGAGCAGTACTTC

abundance: NA
v_gene: TRBV11-3
d_gene: TRBD2
j_gene: TRBJ2-3
CDR3aa: CASSSGLAGRTDTQYF
CDR3nt: TGTGCCAGCAGCTCGGGACTAGCGGGGAGAACAGATACGCAGTATTTT

abundance: NA
v_gene: TRBV6-5
d_gene: NA
j_gene: TRBJ2-7
CDR3aa: CASSTRQSSYEQYF
CDR3nt: TGTGCCAGCAGTACCCGACAGAGCTCCTACGAGCAGTACTTC

abundance: NA
v_gene: TRBV7-2
d_gene: NA
j_gene: TRBJ2-1
CDR3aa: CASSFYLNEQFF
CDR3nt: TGTGCCAGCAGCTTTTACCTAAATGAGCAGTTCTTC

abundance: NA
v_gene: TRBV2
d_gene: NA
j_gene: TRBJ1-2
CDR3aa: CASSGVAGQGYTF
CDR3nt: TGTGCCAGCAGTGGTGTGGCAGGTCAGGGCTACACCTTC

abundance: NA
v_gene: TRBV11-3
d_gene: TRBD1
j_gene: TRBJ2-2
CDR3aa: CASSGDRVPTGELFF
CDR3nt: TGTGCCAGCAGCGGGGACAGGGTGCCTACCGGGGAGCTGTTTTTT

abundance: NA
v_gene: TRBV28
d_gene: NA
j_gene: TRBJ1-1
CDR3aa: CASSPNMNTEAFF
CDR3nt: TGTGCCAGCAGCCCGAACATGAACACTGAAGCTTTCTTT

abundance: once
v_gene: TRBV10-3
d_gene: NA
j_gene: TRBJ2-7
CDR3aa: CAISGLGYEQYF
CDR3nt: TGTGCCATCAGTGGACTAGGATACGAGCAGTACTTC

abundance: NA
v_gene: TRBV9
d_gene: NA
j_gene: TRBJ2-5
CDR3aa: CASSVASAYQETQYF
CDR3nt: TGTGCCAGCAGCGTAGCATCCGCGTACCAAGAGACCCAGTACTTC

abundance: NA
v_gene: TRBV2
d_gene: TRBD2
j_gene: TRBJ2-3
CDR3aa: CASRSGLAGRADTQYF
CDR3nt: TGTGCCAGCAGGTCGGGACTAGCGGGAAGGGCAGATACGCAGTATTTT

abundance: NA
v_gene: TRBV7-3
d_gene: TRBD2
j_gene: TRBJ2-1
CDR3aa: CASSLRWTSGTRGNEQFF
CDR3nt: TGTGCCAGCAGCCTTCGCTGGACTAGCGGAACTAGGGGCAATGAGCAGTTCTTC

abundance: NA
v_gene: TRBV18
d_gene: TRBD1
j_gene: TRBJ2-7
CDR3aa: CASRRQGVDEQYF
CDR3nt: TGTGCCAGCCGAAGACAGGGGGTCGACGAGCAGTACTTC

abundance: NA
v_gene: TRBV6-1
d_gene: NA
j_gene: TRBJ2-7
CDR3aa: CASSEWRDEQYF
CDR3nt: TGTGCCAGCAGTGAGTGGCGGGACGAGCAGTACTTC

abundance: NA
v_gene: TRBV15
d_gene: TRBD1
j_gene: TRBJ1-5
CDR3aa: CATSRADRGLNQPQHF
CDR3nt: TGTGCCACCAGCCGTGCGGACAGGGGGCTCAATCAGCCCCAGCATTTT

abundance: NA
v_gene: TRBV18
d_gene: NA
j_gene: TRBJ1-2
CDR3aa: CASSLGEGYTF
CDR3nt: TGTGCCAGCTCACTCGGGGAAGGCTACACCTTC

abundance: NA
v_gene: TRBV9
d_gene: NA
j_gene: TRBJ1-2
CDR3aa: CASSPTGRASGYTF
CDR3nt: TGTGCCAGCAGCCCTACAGGGAGGGCAAGTGGCTACACCTTC

abundance: few
v_gene: TRBV9
d_gene: NA
j_gene: TRBJ1-1
CDR3aa: CASSTSSGGRAFF
CDR3nt: TGTGCCAGCAGCACCTCCAGCGGGGGTCGGGCTTTCTTT

abundance: once
v_gene: TRBV10-1
d_gene: TRBD2
j_gene: TRBJ2-2
CDR3aa: CASSGTRRPGELFF
CDR3nt: TGCGCCAGCAGTGGGACTAGAAGGCCCGGGGAGCTGTTTTTT

abundance: few
v_gene: TRBV19
d_gene: NA
j_gene: TRBJ1-3
CDR3aa: CASSAVRPGNTIYF
CDR3nt: TGTGCCAGTAGTGCGGTTCGGCCCGGAAACACCATATATTTT

abundance: NA
v_gene: TRBV28
d_gene: TRBD2
j_gene: TRBJ2-1
CDR3aa: CASSTTGTSGPPRQFF
CDR3nt: TGTGCCAGCAGTACAACCGGGACTAGCGGCCCCCCGCGGCAGTTCTTC

abundance: NA
v_gene: TRBV28
d_gene: NA
j_gene: TRBJ2-1
CDR3aa: CASTPGGTRGDNEQFF
CDR3nt: TGTGCCAGCACCCCAGGGGGGACTAGGGGCGACAATGAGCAGTTCTTC

abundance: NA
v_gene: TRBV10-3
d_gene: NA
j_gene: TRBJ1-4
CDR3aa: CAISEASGWIGEKLFF
CDR3nt: TGTGCCATCAGTGAGGCTTCAGGGTGGATTGGTGAAAAACTGTTTTTT